These 15 T cell receptor beta chains were sequenced from one sample in a study of tissue T cells after allogeneic stem cell transplantation. Described time point: mouse harvest day 7 after allogeneic transplant. The graft held 10^6 splenic CD5+ T cells and 10^7 T-cell-depleted bone marrow cells. Profiled with immunoSEQ multiplex PCR; TCRdb holds only in-frame clones, not every one. Of 6,500 to 7,500 clones in the sample, 40% to 50% were seen once. The sample was gut tissue. The origin of the receptors is a female BALB/c mouse given C57BL/6 T cells with graft-versus-host disease after an allogeneic hematopoietic cell transplant.

In regard to this clone: Genes and germline come from the mouse. Coverage ceases 1 residue before the CDR3 finishes, and the germline J gene fills in the end. J is TRBJ1-3 and V is TRBV14; 9 positions agree with TRBD1. The CDR3 consists of 15 residues. V was pared by 5 bases and J by 1 base, with 4 bases of the junction left unmatched. In germline, CDR1 is SGHDT, CDR2 FRDEAV. The part of the CDR3 DNA that was read is TGTGCCAGCAGGGTGGGGACAGGGTCTGGAAATACGCTCTAT. It encodes CASRVGTGSGNTLY. The complete CDR3 reads CASRVGTGSGNTLYF.

This clone is large in the sample. Gene and germline names: mouse. The missing CDR3 end, 1 residue past where the read stops, is filled in from the germline J gene. The rearrangement uses TRBV13-2 and TRBJ2-7, with 12 bases fitting TRBD2. Germline CDR1 reads NNHNN; CDR2 reads SYGAGS (reference sequence). Trimming cost V 3 bases and J 4 bases; bases outside gene matches: 2. The CDR3 covers 14 residues. The DNA read from the CDR3 is TGTGCCAGCGGTGGGACTGGGGGGGTATATGAACAGTAC. This translates into CASGGTGGVYEQY. The CDR3 in its entirety is CASGGTGGVYEQYF.

About this clone: All gene names here are mouse names. The read comes to an end 1 residue before the CDR3 does, leaving the germline J gene to fill in the end. The chain combines TRBV26 with TRBJ2-1; D is unresolved. The V end was cut by 6 bases, the J end by 7 bases, with 7 bases between. The CDR3 loop spans 11 amino acids. In germline, CDR1 is KGHPV, CDR2 FQNQEV (reference sequence). The CDR3 region is CASRTGAEQFF. The covered CDR3 bases are TGTGCCAGCAGAACGGGAGCTGAGCAGTTC.

As for this clone: The genes are named according to mouse. The missing CDR3 end, 1 residue past where the read stops, is filled in from the germline J gene. V is TRBV16 and J is TRBJ2-5; no reliable D call. V was shortened by 5 bases and J by 3 bases, with 12 bases between the two germline ends. CDR3 length: 14 residues. Germline CDR1 SGHSA, CDR2 FRNQAP. CDR3 amino acids: CASSPLIGQDTQYF. Partial CDR3 DNA: TGTGCAAGCAGCCCCCTCATTGGGCAAGACACCCAGTAC.

This clone was counted once. Gene names and germline match the mouse. The DNA ends 1 residue before the CDR3 does, and the rest of the CDR3 is filled in from the germline J gene. The genes are TRBV12-2 and TRBJ2-4, with 11 bases aligning to TRBD2. Trimming cost V 2 bases and J 0 bases; bases outside gene matches: 6. CDR1 is SGHLS, CDR2 HYDKME, per germline. The CDR3 runs to 17 residues. The DNA read from the CDR3 is TGTGCCAGCTCTCACAGACTGGGGGGGACTAGTCAAAACACCTTGTAC. The encoded protein is CASSHRLGGTSQNTLY. The entire CDR3 reads CASSHRLGGTSQNTLYF.

Turning to this clone: Gene names follow the mouse nomenclature. The read falls 1 residue short of the CDR3 end, and the missing part is taken from the germline J gene. This chain connects TRBV12-2 to TRBJ2-5; 8 bases fit TRBD1. CDR1 and CDR2 from the germline V gene are SGHLS and HYDKME. Trimming removed 2 bases from V and 2 bases from J; junction bases left unmatched: 2. This CDR3 contains 14 residues. The covered CDR3 bases are TGTGCCAGCTCTCCCCAGGGGGCCCAAGACACCCAGTAC. This gives the protein CASSPQGAQDTQY. The full CDR3 protein reads CASSPQGAQDTQYF.

Of note for this clone: Gene and germline names: mouse. Sequencing ends 1 residue short of the CDR3 end; the germline J gene provides the rest. The chain is built from TRBV15 and TRBJ2-1; TRBD1 might be the D (7 bases). CDR1 and CDR2 from the germline V gene are SGHND and FRSKSL. The CDR3 extends over 15 amino acids. Trimming cost V 1 base and J 3 bases, with 10 bases left between them. The CDR3 spells CASSLERGRYAEQFF. Partial CDR3 DNA: TGTGCCAGCAGTTTAGAAAGGGGGCGCTATGCTGAGCAGTTC.

In the case of this clone: Gene and germline names: mouse. The read gets to within 1 residue of the CDR3 end, and the germline J gene fills in the rest. The genes are TRBV3 and TRBJ2-4; 8 positions match TRBD1. With 5 bases clipped from V and 1 base from J, the junction kept 5 bases outside the gene matches. The CDR3 loop spans 15 amino acids. The V gene's germline CDR1 is SNHLY and CDR2 FYNGKV (reference sequence). The covered CDR3 bases are TGTGCCAGCAGCCCCAGGGGGCTCGGTCAAAACACCTTGTAC. It specifies CASSPRGLGQNTLY. The CDR3 in its entirety is CASSPRGLGQNTLYF.

This clone was observed a few times. Gene names follow the mouse nomenclature. The read stops 1 residue short of the end of the CDR3; the missing end is completed from the germline J gene. This rearrangement joins TRBV16 to TRBJ2-2; 7 positions agree with TRBD1. Germline lookup yields CDR1 SGHSA and CDR2 FRNQAP. The CDR3 sequence is 14 residues long. V gave up 5 bases and J gave up 2 bases; unmatched junction bases: 2. CDR3 DNA, as far as it was read: TGTGCAAGCAGCGCGGGACAGAACACCGGGCAGCTCTAC. Encoded protein: CASSAGQNTGQLY. In full, the CDR3 reads CASSAGQNTGQLYF.

About this clone: Gene names are mouse gene names. Partial CDR3 DNA: TGTGCCAGCAGTTTAGGGGACTGGGGGGGTTATGAACAGTAC. Encoded protein: CASSLGDWGGYEQY. The entire CDR3 is CASSLGDWGGYEQYF. This chain joins TRBV15 and TRBJ2-7, with 13 nucleotides matching TRBD2. The observed sequence ends 1 residue before the CDR3 terminus, with the missing tail filled in from the germline J gene. Germline-derived CDR1 and CDR2 are SGHND and FRSKSL. V shed 1 base, J shed 4 bases, and the junction held 1 base outside the gene matches. This CDR3 region has 15 residues.

This clone showed up just a few times. Mouse gene names and germline throughout. The sequenced fragment ends 1 residue before the CDR3 boundary, so the rest is inferred from the germline J gene. The rearrangement joins TRBV1 to TRBJ2-7; 10 nucleotides align to TRBD2. The trim removed 0 bases at V and 4 bases at J, leaving 6 bases unmatched. Germline loops: CDR1 NSQYPW, CDR2 LRSPGD (reference sequence). The CDR3 has 16 amino acids. The CDR3 here is CTCSAEGWGGIYEQYF. CDR3 bases read: TGCACCTGCAGTGCAGAGGGCTGGGGGGGCATTTATGAACAGTAC.

As concerns this clone: The gene names given are mouse names. The CDR3 extends 1 residue past the end of the read, so its final part is completed from the germline J gene. The J gene is TRBJ1-3, the V gene TRBV12-1; 8 bases match TRBD1. CDR3 length equals 15 residues. V gave up 4 bases and J gave up 0 bases; unmatched junction bases: 4. Germline CDR1 SGHSN, CDR2 HYEKVE. CDR3 bases read: TGTGCCAGCTCCCCCAGGGGGCATTCTGGAAATACGCTCTAT. Encoded protein: CASSPRGHSGNTLY. In full, the CDR3 is CASSPRGHSGNTLYF.

Regarding this clone: Gene names follow the mouse nomenclature. The chain's CDR3 is CSSSQSRDRVEQYF. The CDR3 bases that were read are TGCTCCAGCAGTCAATCGAGGGACAGGGTCGAACAGTAC. This rearrangement joins TRBV23 to TRBJ2-7; TRBD1, as called in the table, went unchecked against the DNA. The DNA ends 1 residue before the CDR3 does, and the rest of the CDR3 is filled in from the germline J gene. CDR3 length: 14 residues. Germline values: CDR1 KGHTA, CDR2 FQNQQP.

Remarks on this clone: Gene names follow the mouse nomenclature. The observed sequence ends 1 residue before the CDR3 terminus, with the missing tail filled in from the germline J gene. The genes are TRBV13-3 and TRBJ2-5; TRBD1 aligns across 10 bases. Germline-derived CDR1 and CDR2 are NNHDY and SYVADS. This CDR3 is 13 amino acids long. V lost 5 bases and J lost 5; bases outside the gene matches: 2. This CDR3 is CASSRDRGDTQYF. The sequenced CDR3 bases are TGTGCCAGCAGCCGGGACAGGGGAGACACCCAGTAC. The entire variable domain, with the rest obtained from reference TRBV13-3 and TRBJ2-5, is as follows: EAAVTQSPRSKVAVTGGKVTLSCHQTNNHDYMYWYRQDTGHGLRLIHYSYVADSTEKGDIPDGYKASRPSQENFSLILELASLSQTAVYFCASSRDRGDTQYFGPGTRLLVL.

This clone qualifies as large. Here the gene names and germline are mouse. Sequencing ends 1 residue short of the CDR3 end; the germline J gene provides the rest. The chain links TRBV24 to TRBJ1-4; D call uncertain. This CDR3 region has 16 residues. Germline V lookup: CDR1 KGHTA, CDR2 FRNEEI. Trimming took 0 bases from V and 6 from J, leaving 14 bases between them. The CDR3 sequence is CASSLYYGEEDERLFF. The covered CDR3 bases are TGTGCCAGCAGTCTGTATTACGGGGAGGAGGACGAAAGATTATTT.